This T cell receptor beta chain was profiled in a study of blood T cell repertoires in COVID-19. Study summary: Samples came from the United States, Italy and Spain, spanning acute and convalescent COVID-19. In each case, the material was cDNA or gDNA derived from T cells, B-cell-depleted T cells, or PBMCs.

CDR3 length: 13 amino acids. The V gene end was trimmed by 8 bases and the J gene end by 5 bases; junction bases not matched to a gene: 7. Germline CDR1 reads SEHNR; CDR2 reads FQNEAQ (reference sequence). This clone was detected once. Original handling: It was from reference gene primer amplification that nucleated cell counts were estimated. Sequenced by immunoSEQ multiplex PCR; TCRdb stores in-frame clones only, minus some. V and J calls and clone size are those listed in that table; D and trimming were worked out from the DNA. The sample records about 47,000 clones, around four fifths being singletons.

The source is a man between 65 and 85 years old with active COVID-19. Sequenced sample: peripheral blood. This chain uses TRBV7-9 with TRBJ2-5, with TRBD2 identical over 8 bases. CDR3 sequence reads: CASVAGGMETQYF. In nucleotides, the CDR3 is TGTGCCAGCGTGGCGGGGGGTATGGAGACCCAGTACTTC.